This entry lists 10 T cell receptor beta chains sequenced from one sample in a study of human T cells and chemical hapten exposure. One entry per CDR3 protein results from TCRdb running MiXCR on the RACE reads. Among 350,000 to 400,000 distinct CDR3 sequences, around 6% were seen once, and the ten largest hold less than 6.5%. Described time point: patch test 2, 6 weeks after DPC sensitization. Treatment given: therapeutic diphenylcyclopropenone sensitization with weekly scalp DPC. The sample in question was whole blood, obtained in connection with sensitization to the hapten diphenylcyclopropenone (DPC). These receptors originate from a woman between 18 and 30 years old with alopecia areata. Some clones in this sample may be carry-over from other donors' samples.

The CDR3 DNA reads as TGTGCCAGCAGCCCTTCTAGCGGGGGGGCCCCATCGCGTACGCAGTATTTT. Protein sequence: CASSPSSGGAPSRTQYF. The chain has TRBV7-2 and TRBJ2-3; 12 positions match TRBD2. CDR1 is SGHTA and CDR2 is FQGNSA in the germline V gene. The CDR3 is made up of 17 amino acids. V trimming: 5 bases; J trimming: 8 bases; junction bases outside the gene matches: 14.

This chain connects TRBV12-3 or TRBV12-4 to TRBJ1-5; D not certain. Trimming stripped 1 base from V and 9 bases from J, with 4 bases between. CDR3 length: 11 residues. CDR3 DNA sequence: TGTGCCAGCAGTTTAGACGGGCCCCAGCATTTT. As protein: CASSLDGPQHF.

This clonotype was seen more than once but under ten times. The CDR3 DNA reads as TGTGCCACCAGTGATTTGCAGGGCAGGCCCCAGCATTTT. This translates into CATSDLQGRPQHF. The chain links TRBV24-1 to TRBJ1-5; a weak D match, TRBD1 (5 bases). CDR3 size: 13 residues. V gave up 0 bases and J gave up 9 bases, with 8 bases separating them. The germline V gene encodes CDR1 KGHDR and CDR2 SFDVKD.

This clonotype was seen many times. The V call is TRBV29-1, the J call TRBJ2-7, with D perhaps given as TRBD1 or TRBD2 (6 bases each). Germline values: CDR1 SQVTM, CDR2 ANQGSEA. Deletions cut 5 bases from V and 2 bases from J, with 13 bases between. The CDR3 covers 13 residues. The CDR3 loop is CSVRGVGAYEQYF. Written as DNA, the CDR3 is TGCAGCGTTAGGGGGGTAGGGGCCTACGAGCAGTACTTC.

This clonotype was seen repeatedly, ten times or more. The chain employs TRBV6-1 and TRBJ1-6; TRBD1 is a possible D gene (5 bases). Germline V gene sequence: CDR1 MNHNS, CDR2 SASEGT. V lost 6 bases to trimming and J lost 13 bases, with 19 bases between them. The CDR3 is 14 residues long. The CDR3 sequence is CASSTNPGPFPLHF. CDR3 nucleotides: TGTGCCAGCAGCACAAACCCGGGGCCCTTCCCCCTCCACTTT.

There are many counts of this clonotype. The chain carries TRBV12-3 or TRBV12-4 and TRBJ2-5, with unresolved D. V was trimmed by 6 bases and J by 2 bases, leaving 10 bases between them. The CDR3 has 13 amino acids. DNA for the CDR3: TGTGCCAGCAGCCTAAGCGATCAAGAGACCCAGTACTTC. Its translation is CASSLSDQETQYF.

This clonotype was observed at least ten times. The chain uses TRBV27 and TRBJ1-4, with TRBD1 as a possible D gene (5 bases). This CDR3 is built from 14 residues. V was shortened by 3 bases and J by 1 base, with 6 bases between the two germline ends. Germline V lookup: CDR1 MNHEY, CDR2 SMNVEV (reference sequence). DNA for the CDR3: TGTGCCAGCAGTTTTCAGGGAACTAATGAAAAACTGTTTTTT. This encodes CASSFQGTNEKLFF.

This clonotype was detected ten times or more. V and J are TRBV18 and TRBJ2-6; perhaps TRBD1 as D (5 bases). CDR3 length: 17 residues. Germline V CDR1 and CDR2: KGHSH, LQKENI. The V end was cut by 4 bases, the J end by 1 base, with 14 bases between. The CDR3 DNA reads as TGTGCCAGCTCACGTAGACAGTCTATTTCTGGGGCCAACGTCCTGACTTTC. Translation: CASSRRQSISGANVLTF.

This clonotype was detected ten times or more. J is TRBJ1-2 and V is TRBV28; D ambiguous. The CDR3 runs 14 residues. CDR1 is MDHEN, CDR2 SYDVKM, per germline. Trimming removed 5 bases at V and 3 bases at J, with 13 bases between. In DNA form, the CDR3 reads TGTGCCAGCAGTAGGACTCAGTGGGACTATGGCTACACCTTC. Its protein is CASSRTQWDYGYTF.

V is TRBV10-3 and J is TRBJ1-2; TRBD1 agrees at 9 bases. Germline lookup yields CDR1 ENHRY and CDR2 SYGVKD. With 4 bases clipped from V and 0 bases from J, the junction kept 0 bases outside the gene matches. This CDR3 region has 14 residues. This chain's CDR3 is CAISGTGANYGYTF. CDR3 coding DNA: TGTGCCATCAGTGGGACAGGGGCTAACTATGGCTACACCTTC.